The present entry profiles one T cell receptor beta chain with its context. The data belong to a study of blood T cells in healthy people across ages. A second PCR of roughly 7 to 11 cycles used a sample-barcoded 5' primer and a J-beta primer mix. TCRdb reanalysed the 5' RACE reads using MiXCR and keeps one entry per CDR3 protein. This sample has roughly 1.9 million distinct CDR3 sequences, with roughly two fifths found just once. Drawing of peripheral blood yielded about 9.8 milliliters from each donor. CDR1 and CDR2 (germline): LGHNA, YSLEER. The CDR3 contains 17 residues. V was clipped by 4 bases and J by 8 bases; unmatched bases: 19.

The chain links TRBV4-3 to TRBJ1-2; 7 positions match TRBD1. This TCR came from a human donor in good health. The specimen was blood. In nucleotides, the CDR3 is TGCGCCAGCAGCCCATCGCCTTCGACAGGGCCGGGAGGCGGCTACACCTTC. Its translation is CASSPSPSTGPGGGYTF.